One and the same sample provided the 18 T cell receptor beta chains below, sequenced in a study of beta chain features in type 1 diabetes. Of the isolated RNA, all was reverse transcribed, and so the sequenced material was expressed TCRB transcripts. TCRdb's table, derived via immunoSEQ multiplex PCR, lists solely in-frame clones and lacks some. This sample has about half a million clones; roughly 10% occur once, and the top ten carry 0.045% to 0.05%. The source material was naive CD4+ T cells from blood. Receptors originate from a woman between 18 and 29 years old in good health.

The CDR3 bases are TGTGCCAGCAGTGGACAGGGGATGAGCAATCAGCCCCAGCATTTT. Protein product: CASSGQGMSNQPQHF. The V gene is TRBV2, the J gene TRBJ1-5; 8 bases map to TRBD1. J lost 1 base, V lost 4 bases, and 3 bases had no gene match. CDR1 SNHLY and CDR2 FYNNEI come from the germline V gene. The CDR3 is 15 amino acids.

The genes are TRBV29-1 and TRBJ1-1; no firm D call. The germline V gene has CDR1 SQVTM and CDR2 ANQGSEA. The CDR3 extends over 15 amino acids. The V gene lost 5 bases and the J gene lost 0 bases, with 16 bases spanning the gap. The CDR3 nucleotides are TGCAGCGTTACCCGACCTCAGCCCATGAACACTGAAGCTTTCTTT. It codes for CSVTRPQPMNTEAFF.

The chain couples TRBV14 to TRBJ2-7, with D perhaps TRBD1 (6 bases). The CDR3 spans 17 residues. The V gene's germline CDR1 is SGHDN and CDR2 FVKESK. V dropped 2 bases and J dropped 4 bases, with 21 bases sitting between them. The CDR3 DNA reads as TGTGCCAGCAGCCAAAGACCTCACAGGGCCCAAAAGTACGAGCAGTACTTC. Its translation is CASSQRPHRAQKYEQYF.

This clone was detected many times. The CDR3 nucleotides read TGTGCCAGCAGCTTAGGATCCGCCGGACAGCCTAGCACAGATACGCAGTATTTT. Translating it yields CASSLGSAGQPSTDTQYF. The chain is built from TRBV7-9 and TRBJ2-3, with D maybe TRBD1 (6 bases). The germline CDR1 and CDR2 sequences are SEHNR and FQNEAQ (reference sequence). This CDR3 comprises 18 residues. Trimming took 1 base from V and 0 from J, leaving 17 bases between them.

This clone was seen only a few times. The rearrangement joins TRBV6-5 to TRBJ1-2; no clear D gene. This CDR3 spans 14 amino acids. CDR1 is MNHEY and CDR2 is SVGAGI in the germline V gene. V dropped 4 bases and J dropped 5 bases, with 14 bases sitting between them. CDR3 region: CASSFISGSYGYTF. The CDR3 DNA is TGTGCCAGCAGTTTTATCAGCGGGTCGTATGGCTACACCTTC.

This rearrangement joins TRBV18 to TRBJ2-5; a possible D gene is TRBD1 (7 bases). Germline V gene data show CDR1 as KGHSH and CDR2 as LQKENI. This CDR3 has 16 amino acids. V lost 4 bases and J lost 0, with 15 bases in between. CDR3 nucleotides: TGTGCCAGCTCACAGGAGGGCAGGGGGTACCAAGAGACCCAGTACTTC. It is translated as CASSQEGRGYQETQYF. Complete variable domain (other parts from reference TRBV18 and TRBJ2-5): NAGVMQNPRHLVRRRGQEARLRCSPMKGHSHVYWYRQLPEEGLKFMVYLQKENIIDESGMPKERFSAEFPKEGPSILRIQQVVRGDSAAYFCASSQEGRGYQETQYFGPGTRLLVL.

This clone was seen more than once but under ten times. The chain employs TRBV28 and TRBJ2-1; 9 bases are a match to TRBD1. The CDR3 consists of 18 residues. In germline, CDR1 is MDHEN, CDR2 SYDVKM. V lost 2 bases, J lost 5 bases, and 13 bases stayed unmatched. CDR3 in DNA: TGTGCCAGCAGTTTACCCTCCTATCGGACAGGGGCCGACAATGAGCAGTTCTTC. Translated: CASSLPSYRTGADNEQFF. The entire variable domain, with the rest obtained from reference TRBV28 and TRBJ2-1, is as follows: DVKVTQSSRYLVKRTGEKVFLECVQDMDHENMFWYRQDPGLGLRLIYFSYDVKMKEKGDIPEGYSVSREKKERFSLILESASTNQTSMYLCASSLPSYRTGADNEQFFGPGTRLTVL.

The chain combines TRBV1 with TRBJ2-1; the table's D call TRBD2 went unverified against the DNA. TRBV1 is listed as a pseudogene. This CDR3 comprises 16 residues. The chain's CDR3 is CTSSQAIAAVYNEQFF. As DNA, the CDR3 is TGCACCAGCAGCCAAGCGATAGCGGCGGTATACAATGAGCAGTTCTTC.

This clone has just a few counts. The rearrangement links TRBV7-9 to TRBJ1-1; D is unresolved. The germline V gene encodes CDR1 SEHNR and CDR2 FQNEAQ (reference sequence). The CDR3 is 15 residues long. V was pared by 5 bases and J by 2 bases, with 15 bases between. The CDR3 loop is CASSKNLSRNTEAFF. CDR3 DNA: TGTGCCAGCAGCAAGAACCTGTCGAGAAACACTGAAGCTTTCTTT.

This clone was counted between two and nine times. The chain employs TRBV2 and TRBJ2-1; no reliable D call. CDR3 length: 12 residues. Germline V gene lookup returns CDR1 SNHLY and CDR2 FYNNEI. The V and J ends lost 2 bases and 5 bases respectively, with 4 bases between them. CDR3 in DNA: TGTGCCAGCAGTGAACGGGACAATGAGCAGTTCTTC. It yields the protein CASSERDNEQFF. The full variable domain, with the rest looked up from reference TRBV2 and TRBJ2-1, is EPEVTQTPSHQVTQMGQEVILRCVPISNHLYFYWYRQILGQKVEFLVSFYNNEISEKSEIFDDQFSVERPDGSNFTLKIRSTKLEDSAMYFCASSERDNEQFFGPGTRLTVL.

The chain is built from TRBV7-2 and TRBJ2-1, with D unclear. This CDR3 spans 15 amino acids. Deletions cut 3 bases from V and 0 bases from J, with 9 bases between. Germline loops: CDR1 SGHTA, CDR2 FQGNSA. This CDR3 is CASSFQQSSYNEQFF. The CDR3 DNA reads TGTGCCAGCAGCTTCCAACAGAGCTCCTACAATGAGCAGTTCTTC.

The chain has TRBV25-1 and TRBJ1-2; 11 nucleotides line up with TRBD1. The CDR3 extends over 15 amino acids. Germline V lookup: CDR1 MGHDK, CDR2 SYGVNS. Germline trimming cut 3 bases from V and 4 bases from J; bases unmatched to any gene: 4. The CDR3 is CASSDQGQGGYGYTF. The CDR3 DNA reads as TGTGCCAGCAGTGACCAGGGACAGGGGGGCTATGGCTACACCTTC.

This clone has just a few counts. The V gene is TRBV5-1, the J gene TRBJ2-7, with TRBD1 as a possible D gene (5 bases). Looked up from germline, CDR1 is SGHRS and CDR2 is YFSETQ. This CDR3 contains 13 residues. The V gene lost 2 bases and the J gene lost 3 bases, with 9 bases spanning the gap. CDR3 DNA sequence: TGCGCCAGCAGCTTAAAGGGGAACTACGAGCAGTACTTC. This encodes CASSLKGNYEQYF.

This clone was seen more than once but under ten times. The chain combines TRBV2 with TRBJ1-2, with D possibly matching TRBD1 (5 bases). The V gene lost 3 bases and the J gene lost 3 bases, with 8 bases spanning the gap. Germline CDR1 reads SNHLY; CDR2 reads FYNNEI. CDR3 size: 13 residues. CDR3 in DNA: TGTGCCAGCAGTGAGAGACAGTACTATGGCTACACCTTC. Translating gives CASSERQYYGYTF.

This clone was seen more than once but under ten times. This chain uses TRBV4-3 with TRBJ2-3; possibly TRBD2 for D (5 bases). CDR3 length: 17 residues. Trimming shortened V by 0 bases and J by 5 bases, and 18 bases separated the two germline ends. CDR1 is LGHNA, CDR2 YSLEER, per germline. The CDR3: CASSQDYGTRVKDTQYF. The CDR3, as DNA: TGCGCCAGCAGCCAAGATTATGGTACTAGGGTAAAAGATACGCAGTATTTT.

This clone was seen only a few times. The chain carries TRBV2 and TRBJ1-2; D may be TRBD1 (6 bases). Germline CDR1 SNHLY, CDR2 FYNNEI. The CDR3 spans 13 residues. V gave up 6 bases and J gave up 8 bases, with 16 bases separating them. The CDR3 sequence: CASSQQGLRGYTF. Written as DNA, the CDR3 is TGTGCCAGCAGCCAACAGGGACTTCGGGGCTACACCTTC.

This chain uses TRBV19 with TRBJ2-1, with 9 bases matching TRBD1. V lost 4 bases, J lost 2 bases, and 6 bases stayed unmatched. Germline lookup yields CDR1 LNHDA and CDR2 SQIVND (reference sequence). This CDR3 has 16 residues. CDR3 in amino acids: CASSRQGETPYNEQFF. CDR3 sequence (DNA): TGTGCCAGTAGTAGACAGGGGGAGACCCCCTACAATGAGCAGTTCTTC. Full variable domain (rest looked up from reference TRBV19 and TRBJ2-1): DGGITQSPKYLFRKEGQNVTLSCEQNLNHDAMYWYRQDPGQGLRLIYYSQIVNDFQKGDIAEGYSVSREKKESFPLTVTSAQKNPTAFYLCASSRQGETPYNEQFFGPGTRLTVL.

This clone came up a few times. This chain links TRBV25-1 with TRBJ1-2; D not resolved. V lost 6 bases and J 4 bases, leaving 12 bases between the germline ends. The CDR3 totals 13 residues. Germline loops: CDR1 MGHDK, CDR2 SYGVNS. CDR3 protein: CASRAGGIYGYTF. CDR3 sequence (DNA): TGTGCCAGCAGGGCAGGTGGGATCTATGGCTACACCTTC.